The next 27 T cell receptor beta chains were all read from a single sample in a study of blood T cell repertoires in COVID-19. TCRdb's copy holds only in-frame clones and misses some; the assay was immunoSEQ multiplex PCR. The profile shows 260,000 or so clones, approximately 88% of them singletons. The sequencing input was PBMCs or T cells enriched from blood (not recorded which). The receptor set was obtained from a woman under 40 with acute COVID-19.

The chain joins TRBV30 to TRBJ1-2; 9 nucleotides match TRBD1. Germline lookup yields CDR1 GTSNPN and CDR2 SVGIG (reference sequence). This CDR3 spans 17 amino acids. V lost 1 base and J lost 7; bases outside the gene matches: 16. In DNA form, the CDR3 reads TGTGCCTGGAGTGGGGTGACAGGGGGTGCCCCCAAGAGTGGCTACACCTTC. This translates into CAWSGVTGGAPKSGYTF.

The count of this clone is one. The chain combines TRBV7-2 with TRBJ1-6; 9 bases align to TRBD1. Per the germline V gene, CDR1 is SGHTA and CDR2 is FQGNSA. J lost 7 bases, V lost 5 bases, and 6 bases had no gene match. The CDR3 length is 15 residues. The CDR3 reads CASSHRDRVNSPLHF. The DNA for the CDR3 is TGTGCCAGCAGCCACCGGGACAGGGTAAATTCACCCCTCCACTTT.

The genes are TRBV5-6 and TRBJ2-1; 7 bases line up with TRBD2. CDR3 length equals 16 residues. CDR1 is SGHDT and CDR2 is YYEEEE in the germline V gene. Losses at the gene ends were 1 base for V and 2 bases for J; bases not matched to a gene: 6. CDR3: CASSLNGGSPYNEQFF. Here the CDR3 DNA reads TGTGCCAGCAGCTTGAACGGGGGGTCCCCCTACAATGAGCAGTTCTTC.

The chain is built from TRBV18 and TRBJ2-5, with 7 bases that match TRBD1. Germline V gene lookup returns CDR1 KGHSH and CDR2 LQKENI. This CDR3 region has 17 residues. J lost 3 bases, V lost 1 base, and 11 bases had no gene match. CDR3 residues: CASSPLLPGQLEETQYF. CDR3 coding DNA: TGTGCCAGCTCACCACTCCTCCCGGGACAGTTGGAAGAGACCCAGTACTTC.

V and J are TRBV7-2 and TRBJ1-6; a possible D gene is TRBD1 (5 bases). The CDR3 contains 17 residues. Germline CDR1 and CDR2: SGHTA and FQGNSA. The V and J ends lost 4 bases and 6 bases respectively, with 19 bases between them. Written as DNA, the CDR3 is TGTGCCAGCAGCTGGGCCCCGGGCGGGGGTGCTAATTCACCCCTCCACTTT. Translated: CASSWAPGGGANSPLHF.

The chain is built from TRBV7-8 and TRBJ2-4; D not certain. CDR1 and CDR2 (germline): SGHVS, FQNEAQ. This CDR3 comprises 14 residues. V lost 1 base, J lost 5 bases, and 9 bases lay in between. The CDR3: CASSLGGNENIQYF. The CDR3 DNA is TGTGCCAGCAGCTTAGGAGGAAACGAAAACATTCAGTACTTC.

The CDR3 is CASSIGGQDYQPQHF. The CDR3 nucleotides are TGTGCCAGTAGTATAGGAGGACAGGATTATCAGCCCCAGCATTTT. The chain couples TRBV19 to TRBJ1-5, with 7 bases lining up with TRBD1. The germline V gene encodes CDR1 LNHDA and CDR2 SQIVND (reference sequence). CDR3 length: 15 amino acids. V lost 1 base to trimming and J lost 5 bases; unmatched junction nucleotides: 5.

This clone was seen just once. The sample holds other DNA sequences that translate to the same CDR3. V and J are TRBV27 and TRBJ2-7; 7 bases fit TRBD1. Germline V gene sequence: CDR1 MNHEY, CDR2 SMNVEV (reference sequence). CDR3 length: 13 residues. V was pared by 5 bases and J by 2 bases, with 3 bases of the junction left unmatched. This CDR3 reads CASSPGQTYEQYF. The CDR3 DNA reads TGTGCCAGCAGTCCGGGACAGACCTACGAGCAGTACTTC.

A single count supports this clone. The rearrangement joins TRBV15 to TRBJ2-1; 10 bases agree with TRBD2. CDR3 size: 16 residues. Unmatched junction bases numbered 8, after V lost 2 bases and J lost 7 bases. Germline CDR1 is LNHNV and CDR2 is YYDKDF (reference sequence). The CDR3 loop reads CATSRQIAGGGNEQFF. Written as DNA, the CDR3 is TGTGCCACCAGCAGACAGATAGCGGGGGGCGGAAATGAGCAGTTCTTC.

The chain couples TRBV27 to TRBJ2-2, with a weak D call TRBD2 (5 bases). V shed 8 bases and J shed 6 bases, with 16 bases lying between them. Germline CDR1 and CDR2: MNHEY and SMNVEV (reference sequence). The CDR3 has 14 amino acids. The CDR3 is CASGLTGSAGELFF. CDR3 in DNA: TGTGCCAGCGGACTCACCGGTTCGGCCGGGGAGCTGTTTTTT.

CDR3 nucleotide sequence: TGCAGCGTGACGACAGGGGGACTATACAATGAGCAGTTCTTC. Translation: CSVTTGGLYNEQFF. This chain uses TRBV29-1 with TRBJ2-1, with 9 bases matching TRBD1. The CDR3 is 14 amino acids. V gave up 6 bases and J gave up 4 bases; unmatched junction bases: 7. Germline CDR1 is SQVTM and CDR2 is ANQGSEA.

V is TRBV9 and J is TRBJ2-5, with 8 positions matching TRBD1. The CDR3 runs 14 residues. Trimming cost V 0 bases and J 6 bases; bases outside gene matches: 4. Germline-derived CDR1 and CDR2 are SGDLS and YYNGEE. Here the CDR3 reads CASSVAGRGQTQYF. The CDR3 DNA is TGTGCCAGCAGCGTAGCGGGCAGGGGGCAGACCCAGTACTTC.

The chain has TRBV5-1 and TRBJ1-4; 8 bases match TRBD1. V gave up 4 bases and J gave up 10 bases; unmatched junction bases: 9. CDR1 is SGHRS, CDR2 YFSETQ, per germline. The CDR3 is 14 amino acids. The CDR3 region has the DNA TGCGCCAGCAGCCTTCCGGGACAGGAAGGAAAACTGTTTTTT. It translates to CASSLPGQEGKLFF.

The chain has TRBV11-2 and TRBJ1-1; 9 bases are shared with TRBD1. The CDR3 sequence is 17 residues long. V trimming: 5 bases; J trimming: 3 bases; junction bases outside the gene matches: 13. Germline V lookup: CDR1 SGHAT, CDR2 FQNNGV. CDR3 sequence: CASSVRDREGTDTEAFF. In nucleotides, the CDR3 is TGTGCCAGCAGCGTAAGGGACAGGGAAGGAACTGACACTGAAGCTTTCTTT.

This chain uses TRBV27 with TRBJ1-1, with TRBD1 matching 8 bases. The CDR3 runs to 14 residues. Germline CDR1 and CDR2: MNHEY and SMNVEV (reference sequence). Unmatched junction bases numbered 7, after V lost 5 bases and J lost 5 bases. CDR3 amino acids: CASSKETGATEAFF. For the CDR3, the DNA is TGTGCCAGCAGTAAAGAGACAGGGGCGACTGAAGCTTTCTTT.

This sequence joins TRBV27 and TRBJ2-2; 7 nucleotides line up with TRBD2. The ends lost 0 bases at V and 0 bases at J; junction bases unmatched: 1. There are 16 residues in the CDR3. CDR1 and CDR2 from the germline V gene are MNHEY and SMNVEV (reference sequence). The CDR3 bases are TGTGCCAGCAGTTTATCGGGGGGGACGAACACCGGGGAGCTGTTTTTT. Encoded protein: CASSLSGGTNTGELFF.

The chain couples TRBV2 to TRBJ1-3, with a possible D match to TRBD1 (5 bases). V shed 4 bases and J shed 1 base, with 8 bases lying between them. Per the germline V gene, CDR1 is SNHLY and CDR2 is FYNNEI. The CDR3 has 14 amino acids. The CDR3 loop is CASSVSGSGNTIYF. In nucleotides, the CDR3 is TGTGCCAGCAGTGTATCAGGGTCTGGAAACACCATATATTTT.

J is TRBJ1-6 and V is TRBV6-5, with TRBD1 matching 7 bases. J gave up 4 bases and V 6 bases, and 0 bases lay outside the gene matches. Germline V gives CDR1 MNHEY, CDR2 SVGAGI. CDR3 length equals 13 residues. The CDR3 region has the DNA TGTGCCAGCAGGGGACAGTATAATTCACCCCTCCACTTT. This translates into CASRGQYNSPLHF.

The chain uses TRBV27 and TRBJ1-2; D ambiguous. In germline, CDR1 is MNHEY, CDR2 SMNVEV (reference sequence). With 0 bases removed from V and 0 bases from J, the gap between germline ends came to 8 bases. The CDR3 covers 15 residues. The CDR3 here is CASSLSAVTNYGYTF. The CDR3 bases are TGTGCCAGCAGTTTATCGGCGGTGACTAACTATGGCTACACCTTC.

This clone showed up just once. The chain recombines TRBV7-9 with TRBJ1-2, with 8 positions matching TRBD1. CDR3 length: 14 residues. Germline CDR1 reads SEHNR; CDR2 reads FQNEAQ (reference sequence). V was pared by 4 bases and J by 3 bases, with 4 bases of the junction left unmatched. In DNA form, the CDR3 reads TGTGCCAGCAGCTGGACAGGGCCGTACTATGGCTACACCTTC. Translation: CASSWTGPYYGYTF.

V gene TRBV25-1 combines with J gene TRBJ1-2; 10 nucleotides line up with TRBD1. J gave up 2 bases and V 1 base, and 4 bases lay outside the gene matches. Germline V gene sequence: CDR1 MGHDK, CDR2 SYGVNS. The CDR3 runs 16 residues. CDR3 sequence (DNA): TGTGCCAGCAGTGAATTAGGACAGGGGGTGAACTATGGCTACACCTTC. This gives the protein CASSELGQGVNYGYTF.

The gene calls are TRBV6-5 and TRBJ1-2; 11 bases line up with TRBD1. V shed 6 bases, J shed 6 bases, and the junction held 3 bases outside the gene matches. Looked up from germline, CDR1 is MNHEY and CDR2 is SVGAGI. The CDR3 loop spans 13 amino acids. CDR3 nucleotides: TGTGCCAGCAGCTGGGGACAGGGGGATGGCTACACCTTC. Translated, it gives CASSWGQGDGYTF.

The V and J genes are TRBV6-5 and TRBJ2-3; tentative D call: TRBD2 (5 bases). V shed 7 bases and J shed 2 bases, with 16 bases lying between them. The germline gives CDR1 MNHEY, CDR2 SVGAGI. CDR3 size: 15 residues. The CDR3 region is CASTQSGAATDTQYF. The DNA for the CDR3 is TGTGCCAGCACTCAGAGCGGAGCGGCCACAGATACGCAGTATTTT.

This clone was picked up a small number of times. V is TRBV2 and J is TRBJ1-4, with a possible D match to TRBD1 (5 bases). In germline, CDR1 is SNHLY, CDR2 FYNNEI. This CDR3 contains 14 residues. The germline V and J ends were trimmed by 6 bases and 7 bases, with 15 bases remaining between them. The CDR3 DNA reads TGTGCCAGCAGACCCTGGCAGGGCATTGAAAAACTGTTTTTT. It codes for CASRPWQGIEKLFF.

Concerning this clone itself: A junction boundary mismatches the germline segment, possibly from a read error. The chain's CDR3 is CASREGGGGYGNQPQHF. In DNA form, the CDR3 reads TGTGCCAGCAGGGAAGGGGGAGGGGGGTACGGCAATCAGCCCCAGCATTTT. The chain joins TRBV6-1 to TRBJ1-5; D possibly corresponds to TRBD1 (6 bases). The CDR3 has 17 residues. Germline assignment: CDR1 MNHNS and CDR2 SASEGT.

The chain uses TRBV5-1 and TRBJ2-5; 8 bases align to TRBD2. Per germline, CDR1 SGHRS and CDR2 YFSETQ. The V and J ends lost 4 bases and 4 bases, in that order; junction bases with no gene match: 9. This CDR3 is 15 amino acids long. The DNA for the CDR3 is TGCGCCAGCAGCGTTAGCGGGGAGGCCGGAGAGACCCAGTACTTC. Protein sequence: CASSVSGEAGETQYF.

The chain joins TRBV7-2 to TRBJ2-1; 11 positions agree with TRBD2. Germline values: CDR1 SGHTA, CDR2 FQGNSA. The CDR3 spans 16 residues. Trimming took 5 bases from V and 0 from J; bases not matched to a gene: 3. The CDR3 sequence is CASSSSGGASYNEQFF. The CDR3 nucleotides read TGTGCCAGCAGCAGTAGCGGGGGGGCCTCCTACAATGAGCAGTTCTTC.